A single sample is the source of the 3 T cell receptor beta chains below, sequenced in a study of beta chain features in type 1 diabetes. The investigators reverse transcribed all of the isolated RNA, so they sequenced expressed TCRB transcripts. The protocol was immunoSEQ multiplex PCR, while the TCRdb copy is restricted to in-frame clones and leaves out a portion. The data contain 330,000 or so clones, 14% of them singletons. Specimen: central memory CD4+ T cells from blood. These receptors were obtained from a man aged 30 to 39 in good health.

A few counts support this clone. This CDR3 reads CASRQGAVTEAFF. CDR3 DNA: TGTGCCAGCAGACAGGGGGCTGTGACTGAAGCTTTCTTT. V gene TRBV25-1 combines with J gene TRBJ1-1, with 9 bases identical to TRBD1. Germline-derived CDR1 and CDR2 are MGHDK and SYGVNS. The CDR3 spans 13 residues. V was pared by 6 bases and J by 5 bases, with 4 bases of the junction left unmatched.

This clone was observed a handful of times. This sequence joins TRBV5-4 and TRBJ2-7, with D possibly being TRBD2 (6 bases). This CDR3 has 15 amino acids. The V gene's germline CDR1 is SGHNT and CDR2 YYREEE (reference sequence). The V end was cut by 4 bases, the J end by 3 bases, with 17 bases between. The CDR3 is CASSNTSGRFYEQYF. DNA of the CDR3: TGTGCCAGCAGCAACACCTCGGGGAGGTTCTACGAGCAGTACTTC.

This sequence joins TRBV30 and TRBJ2-1; maybe TRBD1 (6 bases). CDR3 length: 13 amino acids. Germline V gene data show CDR1 as GTSNPN and CDR2 as SVGIG (reference sequence). Trimming removed 0 bases from V and 8 bases from J, with 11 bases in between. CDR3 region: CAWSVQGRDEQFF. CDR3 nucleotide sequence: TGTGCCTGGAGTGTACAGGGTAGGGATGAGCAGTTCTTC.